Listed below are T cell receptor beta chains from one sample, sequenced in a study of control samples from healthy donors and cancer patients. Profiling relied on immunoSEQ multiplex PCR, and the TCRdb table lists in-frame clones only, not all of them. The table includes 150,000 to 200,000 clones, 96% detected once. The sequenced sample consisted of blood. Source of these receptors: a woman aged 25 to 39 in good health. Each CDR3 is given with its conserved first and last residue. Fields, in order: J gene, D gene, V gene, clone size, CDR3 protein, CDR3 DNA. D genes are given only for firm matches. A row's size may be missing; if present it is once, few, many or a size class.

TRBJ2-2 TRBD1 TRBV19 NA CASRKGQGTGELFF TGTGCCAGTAGAAAGGGACAGGGCACCGGGGAGCTGTTTTTT
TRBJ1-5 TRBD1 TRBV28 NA CASITGGNQPQHF TGTGCCAGTATTACAGGGGGCAATCAGCCCCAGCATTTT
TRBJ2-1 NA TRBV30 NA CAWRTLDTYNEQFF TGTGCCTGGAGGACCCTAGACACCTACAATGAGCAGTTCTTC
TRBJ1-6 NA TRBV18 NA CASSPRGTDNSPLHF TGTGCCAGCTCACCACGAGGCACCGATAATTCACCCCTCCACTTT
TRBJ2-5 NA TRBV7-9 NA CASSAQGAGLRFETQYF TGTGCCAGCAGCGCCCAAGGCGCAGGGTTGCGTTTTGAGACCCAGTACTTC
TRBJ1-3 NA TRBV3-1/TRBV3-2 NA CASSQDPGSYSGNTIYF TGTGCCAGCAGCCAAGATCCGGGCAGCTACTCTGGAAACACCATATATTTT
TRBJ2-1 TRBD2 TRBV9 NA CASEARVSGGPFYYNEQFF TGTGCCAGCGAGGCAAGGGTAAGCGGGGGGCCGTTCTACTACAATGAGCAGTTCTTC
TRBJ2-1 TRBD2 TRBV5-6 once CASSGGRNSYNEQFF TGTGCCAGCTCGGGGGGGCGGAACTCCTACAATGAGCAGTTCTTC
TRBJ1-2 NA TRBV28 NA CASSFPPSGYGYTF TGTGCCAGCAGTTTTCCCCCCTCGGGGTATGGCTACACCTTC
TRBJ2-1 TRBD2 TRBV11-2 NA CASSSRGSGLGYNEQFF TGTGCCAGCAGCTCCCGGGGTAGCGGGCTGGGCTACAATGAGCAGTTCTTC
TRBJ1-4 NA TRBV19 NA CATQPGTYEKLFF TGTGCCACCCAACCGGGGACGTACGAAAAACTGTTTTTT
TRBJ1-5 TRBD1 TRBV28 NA CASNLGQASGNQPQHF TGTGCCAGCAACCTGGGACAGGCAAGTGGTAATCAGCCCCAGCATTTT
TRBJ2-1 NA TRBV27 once CASSFNGGMLFF TGTGCCAGCAGTTTCAACGGGGGAATGTTGTTCTTC
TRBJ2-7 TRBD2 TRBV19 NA CASSIGGSGYEQYF TGTGCCAGTAGTATTGGCGGGAGTGGCTACGAGCAGTATTTC
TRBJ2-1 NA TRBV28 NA CASSSGPPSRVQFF TGTGCCAGCAGCTCGGGGCCTCCCTCAAGGGTGCAGTTCTTC
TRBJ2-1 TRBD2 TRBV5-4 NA CASSTGTRPNEQFF TGTGCCAGCAGCACTGGGACTAGACCTAATGAGCAGTTCTTC
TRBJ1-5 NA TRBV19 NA CASQGYNQPQHF TGTGCCAGCCAGGGGTACAATCAGCCCCAGCATTTT
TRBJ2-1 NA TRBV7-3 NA CASSFGNNEQFF TGTGCCAGCAGCTTTGGCAACAATGAGCAGTTCTTC
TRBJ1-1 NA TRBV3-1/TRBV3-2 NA CASREAGEGTEAFF TGTGCCAGCAGAGAGGCCGGAGAAGGGACTGAAGCTTTCTTT
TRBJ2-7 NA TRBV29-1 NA CSVEGGREQYF TGCAGCGTTGAAGGGGGGCGGGAGCAGTACTTC
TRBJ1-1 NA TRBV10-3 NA CAIREQGLYTEAFF TGTGCCATCAGGGAACAGGGTTTGTACACTGAAGCTTTCTTT
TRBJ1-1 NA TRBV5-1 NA CASSNTRNTEAFF TGCGCCAGCAGCAATACAAGGAACACTGAAGCTTTCTTT
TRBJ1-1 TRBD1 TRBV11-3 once CASSRRGGAGTEAFF TGTGCCAGCAGCCGAAGAGGGGGCGCGGGGACTGAAGCTTTCTTT
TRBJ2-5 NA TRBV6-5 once CASSYSIVPETQYF TGTGCCAGCAGTTACTCGATCGTCCCCGAGACCCAGTACTTC
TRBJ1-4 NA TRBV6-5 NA CASSYFGQLNEKLFF TGTGCCAGCAGTTACTTCGGACAGCTTAATGAAAAACTGTTTTTT
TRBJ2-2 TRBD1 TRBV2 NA CASSSGTGNTGELFF TGTGCCAGCAGCTCCGGGACAGGGAACACCGGGGAGCTGTTTTTT
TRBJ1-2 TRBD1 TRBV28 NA CASSAQGLDGYTF TGTGCCAGCAGTGCACAGGGGCTGGATGGCTACACCTTC
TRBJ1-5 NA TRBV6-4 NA CASSEGGEGQPQHF TGTGCCAGCAGTGAAGGGGGAGAGGGTCAGCCCCAGCATTTT
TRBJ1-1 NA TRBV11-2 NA CASSLDQTEAFF TGTGCCAGCAGCTTAGATCAGACTGAAGCTTTCTTT
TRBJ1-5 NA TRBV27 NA CASSLWGSSNQPQHF TGTGCCAGCAGTTTATGGGGATCTAGCAATCAGCCCCAGCATTTT
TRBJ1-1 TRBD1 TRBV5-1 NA CASRGWENTEAFF TGTGCCAGCAGGGGGTGGGAGAACACTGAAGCTTTCTTT
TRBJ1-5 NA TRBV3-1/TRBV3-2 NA CASSQDGAGTGPQPQHF TGTGCCAGCAGCCAAGATGGGGCAGGAACCGGCCCTCAGCCCCAGCATTTT
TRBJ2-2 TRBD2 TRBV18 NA CASSPPSGANTGELFF TGTGCCAGCTCACCACCTAGCGGGGCGAACACCGGGGAGCTGTTTTTT
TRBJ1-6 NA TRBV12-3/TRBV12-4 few CASSRSGSPLHF TGTGCCAGCAGTAGGAGTGGTTCACCCCTCCACTTT
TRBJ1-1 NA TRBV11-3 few CASSLDRSLNTEAFF TGTGCCAGCAGCTTAGATCGCAGTTTGAACACTGAAGCTTTCTTT
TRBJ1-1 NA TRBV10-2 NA CASRSNTEAFF TGCGCCAGCAGAAGCAACACTGAAGCTTTCTTT
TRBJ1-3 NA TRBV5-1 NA CASSLVGPRTGNTIYF TGCGCCAGCAGCTTGGTGGGCCCCCGGACGGGAAACACCATATATTTT
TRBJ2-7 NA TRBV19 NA CASSMGYEQYF TGTGCCAGTAGTATGGGGTACGAGCAGTACTTC
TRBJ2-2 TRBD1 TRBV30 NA CAWGTGGTGELFF TGTGCCTGGGGGACAGGCGGGACCGGGGAGCTGTTTTTT
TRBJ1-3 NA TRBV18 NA CATEKTSRSGNTIYF TGTGCCACCGAAAAGACGTCTCGCTCTGGAAACACCATATATTTT
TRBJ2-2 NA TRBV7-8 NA CASSLVVGMVLGELFF TGTGCCAGCAGCTTAGTAGTAGGGATGGTGCTCGGGGAGCTGTTTTTT
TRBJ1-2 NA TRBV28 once CASRGSPYGYTF TGTGCCAGCCGAGGATCCCCCTATGGCTACACCTTC
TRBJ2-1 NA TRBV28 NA CASSFRESSYNEQFF TGTGCCAGCAGTTTCCGGGAGAGCTCCTACAATGAGCAGTTCTTC
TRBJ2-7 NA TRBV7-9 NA CASSPKGPYEQYF TGTGCCAGCAGCCCAAAGGGTCCCTACGAGCAGTACTTC
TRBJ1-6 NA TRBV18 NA CASSPATLGSPLHF TGTGCCAGCTCACCAGCGACCCTAGGATCACCCCTCCACTTT
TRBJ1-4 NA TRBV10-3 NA CASGPVRGVEKLFF TGTGCCTCCGGACCAGTGCGGGGGGTGGAAAAACTGTTTTTT
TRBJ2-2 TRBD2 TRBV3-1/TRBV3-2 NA CASSRNLAGGLHTGELFF TGTGCCAGCAGCCGTAACCTAGCGGGGGGGCTACACACCGGGGAGCTGTTTTTT
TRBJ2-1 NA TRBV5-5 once CASSLGTSKDEQFF TGTGCCAGCAGCTTGGGAACTAGCAAGGATGAGCAGTTCTTC
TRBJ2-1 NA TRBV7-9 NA CASSLWDKTNNEQFF TGTGCCAGCAGCCTATGGGACAAGACAAACAATGAGCAGTTCTTC
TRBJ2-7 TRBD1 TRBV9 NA CASSVAAGGYEQYF TGTGCCAGCAGCGTCGCAGCAGGGGGCTACGAGCAGTACTTC
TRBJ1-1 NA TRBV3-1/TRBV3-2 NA CASSQDPGSMNTEAFF TGTGCCAGCAGCCAAGATCCTGGGTCAATGAACACTGAAGCTTTCTTT
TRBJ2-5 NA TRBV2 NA CASQRVQETQYF TGTGCCAGCCAGAGGGTACAAGAGACCCAGTACTTC